These 17 T cell receptor beta chains were all obtained from the same sample, sequenced in a study of blood T cells in healthy people across ages. For the second PCR, which ran for about 6 to 11 cycles, a sample-barcoded 5' primer and a J-beta primer mix were used. MiXCR, applied by TCRdb to the 5' RACE reads, yields one record per CDR3 protein. Among more than 800,000 distinct CDR3 sequences, more than 35% were seen once, and the ten largest hold around 18%. Sequenced sample: blood. The receptors were gathered from a woman aged 55-69 years in good health.

The genes are TRBV4-2 and TRBJ2-1; the match to TRBD1 covers 8 bases. From germline, CDR1 is LGHNA and CDR2 YNFKEQ. Trimming at V came to 5 bases and at J to 2 bases, leaving 11 bases not matched to a gene. This CDR3 has 17 amino acids. The CDR3 nucleotides read TGTGCCAGCAGCGGGGTTTCAGGGGGCGCACCCTACAATGAGCAGTTCTTC. This codes for CASSGVSGGAPYNEQFF.

This clonotype was observed a few times. The chain employs TRBV5-4 and TRBJ1-2; D is unresolved. V was clipped by 0 bases and J by 3 bases, with 9 bases between them. Germline V gene lookup returns CDR1 SGHNT and CDR2 YYREEE (reference sequence). The CDR3 is made up of 14 amino acids. This CDR3 reads CASSLGSSDYGYTF. The DNA for the CDR3 is TGTGCCAGCAGCTTGGGGTCTAGCGACTATGGCTACACCTTC.

The chain joins TRBV11-2 to TRBJ2-3, with TRBD2 identical over 13 bases. V was pared by 7 bases and J by 1 base, with 11 bases of the junction left unmatched. Germline V gene lookup returns CDR1 SGHAT and CDR2 FQNNGV. The length of the CDR3 is 18 residues. CDR3 nucleotide sequence: TGTGCCAGCACCTTCACAAAAGGACTAGCGGGAGGCACAGATACGCAGTATTTT. It codes for CASTFTKGLAGGTDTQYF.

This clonotype has only a few counts. The rearrangement joins TRBV5-6 to TRBJ2-5; 13 bases map to TRBD2. The CDR3 consists of 16 residues. V gave up 4 bases and J gave up 3 bases; unmatched junction bases: 6. CDR1 and CDR2 from the germline V gene are SGHDT and YYEEEE. This CDR3 is CASSPGLAGIKETQYF. CDR3 sequence (DNA): TGTGCCAGCAGCCCGGGACTAGCGGGGATAAAAGAGACCCAGTACTTC.

This clonotype has more than one count but fewer than ten. V usage is TRBV10-3 and J usage is TRBJ2-1, with TRBD1 matching over 8 bases. The CDR3 totals 14 residues. With V trimmed by 5 bases and J by 5 bases, 5 bases remained unmatched. Per germline, CDR1 ENHRY and CDR2 SYGVKD. As DNA, the CDR3 is TGTGCCATCAGTAGCCGGGGACAGGACAATGAGCAGTTCTTC. It encodes CAISSRGQDNEQFF.

The chain has TRBV5-6 and TRBJ1-2, with TRBD1 matching 7 bases. The V and J ends lost 4 bases and 7 bases, in that order; junction bases with no gene match: 13. The CDR3 is 15 residues long. Per germline, CDR1 SGHDT and CDR2 YYEEEE. The CDR3 nucleotides read TGTGCCAGCAGCCTCGGACAGGTTCAGGGTAGTGGCTACACCTTC. It encodes CASSLGQVQGSGYTF. The whole variable domain, remainder taken from reference TRBV5-6 and TRBJ1-2, is DAGVTQSPTHLIKTRGQQVTLRCSPKSGHDTVSWYQQALGQGPQFIFQYYEEEERQRGNFPDRFSGHQFPNYSSELNVNALLLGDSALYLCASSLGQVQGSGYTFGSGTRLTVV.

With respect to this clonotype: At one end, the junction sequence differs from germline, possibly due to a read error. The CDR3 is CASSLEEGVGNQPQHF. CDR3 DNA sequence: TGTGCCAGCAGTTTAGAGGAAGGGGTCGGCAATCAGCCTCAGCATTTT. The chain uses TRBV28 and TRBJ1-5; a possible D gene is TRBD1 (5 bases). This CDR3 spans 16 amino acids. Looked up from germline, CDR1 is MDHEN and CDR2 is SYDVKM.

The chain couples TRBV14 to TRBJ2-3, with unresolved D. CDR1 and CDR2 from the germline V gene are SGHDN and FVKESK. V was trimmed by 1 base and J by 4 bases, leaving 9 bases between them. The CDR3 has 14 residues. CDR3 nucleotides: TGTGCCAGCAGCCAAGGCTTTTTGGCAGATACGCAGTATTTT. Protein sequence: CASSQGFLADTQYF.

Here the CDR3 DNA reads TGTGCCAGCAGCGATTATAGGTCTGAAAAACTGTTTTTT. Its translation is CASSDYRSEKLFF. The rearrangement links TRBV9 to TRBJ1-4; unclear D gene. The V end lost 3 bases, the J end lost 7 bases, and 10 bases lay between the germline ends. The CDR3 has 13 residues. Germline CDR1 SGDLS, CDR2 YYNGEE. The variable domain in full, completed from reference TRBV9 and TRBJ1-4, reads DSGVTQTPKHLITATGQRVTLRCSPRSGDLSVYWYQQSLDQGLQFLIQYYNGEERAKGNILERFSAQQFPDLHSELNLSSLELGDSALYFCASSDYRSEKLFFGSGTQLSVL.

The chain links TRBV12-3 or TRBV12-4 to TRBJ2-3, with D possibly called TRBD1 or TRBD2 (5 bases each). This CDR3 region has 16 residues. Trimming removed 6 bases at V and 1 base at J, with 17 bases between. Written as DNA, the CDR3 is TGTGCCAGCAGAGATTCGAGGGGAAGTGGCACAGATACGCAGTATTTT. It is translated as CASRDSRGSGTDTQYF.

The table lists this clonotype with a few counts. V usage is TRBV7-2 and J usage is TRBJ1-2, with 7 bases that match TRBD1. The length of the CDR3 is 13 residues. The J segment lost 4 bases and the V segment lost 3 bases, leaving 2 bases of the junction unmatched. Germline V CDR1 and CDR2: SGHTA, FQGNSA. DNA of the CDR3: TGTGCCAGCAGCTTTACAGGGGCCTATGGCTACACCTTC. It encodes CASSFTGAYGYTF.

This CDR3 is CASSVRQNSYEQYF. The CDR3 region has the DNA TGTGCCAGCAGCGTACGACAGAATTCCTACGAGCAGTACTTC. The chain recombines TRBV9 with TRBJ2-7; D is perhaps TRBD1 (5 bases). Looked up from germline, CDR1 is SGDLS and CDR2 is YYNGEE. The CDR3 extends over 14 amino acids. The V end lost 1 base, the J end lost 1 base, and 9 bases lay between the germline ends.

This clonotype was seen more than once but under ten times. This chain links TRBV6-5 with TRBJ2-7; TRBD1 matches at 7 bases. The V segment lost 2 bases and the J segment 3 bases; nucleotides outside the gene matches: 7. The CDR3 totals 15 residues. The germline gives CDR1 MNHEY, CDR2 SVGAGI. CDR3 nucleotides: TGTGCCAGCAGTTACAATCGGCAGGGGGTCTACGAGCAGTACTTC. Translation: CASSYNRQGVYEQYF.

The chain links TRBV6-1 to TRBJ2-6; no reliable D call. There are 14 residues in the CDR3. Trimming stripped 8 bases from V and 0 bases from J, with 8 bases between. Germline loops: CDR1 MNHNS, CDR2 SASEGT. The CDR3 bases are TGTGCCAGCGGGCAGACCTCTGGGGCCAACGTCCTGACTTTC. Its translation: CASGQTSGANVLTF.

The genes are TRBV6-1 and TRBJ1-2; D not certain. From germline, CDR1 is MNHNS and CDR2 SASEGT. The CDR3 spans 15 residues. Trimming shortened V by 1 base and J by 4 bases, and 13 bases separated the two germline ends. CDR3 nucleotide sequence: TGTGCCAGCAGTGAAGTTCTCAGCGTCGGCTATGGCTACACCTTC. Its translation is CASSEVLSVGYGYTF.

This clonotype came up a few times. The CDR3 sequence is CASSPQVTDTQYF. The CDR3 DNA is TGTGCCAGCAGTCCCCAGGTCACAGATACGCAGTATTTT. The chain is built from TRBV12-3 or TRBV12-4 and TRBJ2-3; D not certain. V was shortened by 5 bases and J by 2 bases, with 8 bases between the two germline ends. There are 13 residues in the CDR3.

CDR3 sequence reads: CASGGRTGGSSGANVLTF. The DNA of the CDR3 is TGTGCCAGCGGTGGTAGGACAGGGGGTTCCTCAGGGGCCAACGTCCTGACTTTC. The V and J genes are TRBV2 and TRBJ2-6; TRBD1 aligns across 10 bases. There are 18 residues in the CDR3. The J segment lost 4 bases and the V segment lost 8 bases, leaving 14 bases of the junction unmatched. CDR1 SNHLY and CDR2 FYNNEI come from the germline V gene.